This is a list of T cell receptor beta chains from one sample in a study of T cells after yellow fever vaccination. TCRdb called the 5' RACE reads again in MiXCR, with one record for every CDR3 protein. The sample carries fewer than 350,000 distinct CDR3 sequences, 3.5% to 4.5% recorded once. Sequences were derived from PBMCs, sampled 15 days after the yellow fever booster vaccination. Receptors originate from a man between 18 and 29 years old who received the YFV17D yellow fever vaccine. The CDR3 runs from the conserved cysteine through the conserved F or W. D genes are given only for firm matches. Size values are once, few and many counts, or a class for expanded clones, and some rows have none.

v_call	j_call	d_call	clone_size	cdr3_length	cdr3_aa	cdr3_nt
TRBV7-9	TRBJ2-3	.	.	12	CASSLAGGAQYF	TGTGCCAGCAGCTTAGCAGGCGGGGCGCAGTATTTT
TRBV29-1	TRBJ2-1	.	few	14	CSVAWLGQINEQFF	TGCAGCGTTGCATGGCTAGGACAGATCAATGAGCAGTTCTTC
TRBV7-9	TRBJ2-4	TRBD1	many	17	CASSSIGQDLAKNIQYF	TGTGCCAGCAGCTCAATAGGACAGGACCTAGCCAAAAACATTCAGTACTTC
TRBV5-1	TRBJ1-2	TRBD1	.	14	CASSMTGGDYGYTF	TGCGCCAGCAGCATGACAGGGGGAGACTATGGCTACACCTTC
TRBV12-3/TRBV12-4	TRBJ1-5	TRBD1	.	16	CASTPLIGGLNQPQHF	TGTGCCAGCACCCCTTTAATAGGGGGCCTAAATCAGCCCCAGCATTTT
TRBV4-3	TRBJ1-1	.	few	16	CASSQDRRTRNTEAFF	TGCGCCAGCAGCCAAGATCGGAGGACAAGGAACACTGAAGCTTTCTTT
TRBV12-3/TRBV12-4	TRBJ1-2	TRBD1	many	13	CASRPTGAYGYTF	TGTGCCAGCAGACCGACAGGGGCCTATGGCTACACCTTC
TRBV29-1	TRBJ2-3	.	few	14	CSVEVLGTLIKQYF	TGCAGCGTTGAAGTATTAGGCACCCTGATCAAGCAGTATTTT
TRBV20-1	TRBJ2-5	TRBD2	many	13	CSASGGSSETQYF	TGCAGTGCTAGCGGGGGGTCTTCAGAGACCCAGTACTTC
TRBV20-1	TRBJ1-5	.	.	12	CSARDQDQPQHF	TGCAGTGCTAGAGACCAGGATCAGCCCCAGCATTTT
TRBV7-2	TRBJ1-5	.	.	15	CASSLSRNLDQPQHF	TGTGCCAGCAGCTTAAGTAGGAATTTGGATCAGCCCCAGCATTTT
TRBV6-6	TRBJ2-1	TRBD2	many	15	CASSYQPSGGYEQFF	TGTGCCAGCAGTTATCAGCCTAGCGGGGGATATGAGCAGTTCTTC
TRBV12-3/TRBV12-4	TRBJ2-7	.	.	13	CASRLQGLGEQYF	TGTGCCAGCAGGTTACAGGGTCTGGGAGAGCAGTACTTC
TRBV5-1	TRBJ2-6	TRBD1	.	15	CASRYRGAGANVLTF	TGCGCCAGCCGCTACAGGGGTGCTGGGGCCAACGTCCTGACTTTC
TRBV20-1	TRBJ1-1	.	many	16	CSARDGWGATDTEAFF	TGCAGTGCTAGAGATGGGTGGGGGGCCACGGACACTGAAGCTTTCTTT
TRBV28	TRBJ2-1	TRBD2	few	16	CASSPSSGGPYNEQFF	TGTGCCAGCAGTCCCTCTAGCGGGGGGCCCTACAATGAGCAGTTCTTC
TRBV12-3/TRBV12-4	TRBJ1-5	TRBD1	few	15	CASSRGGQGFQPQHF	TGTGCCAGCAGCCGAGGGGGACAGGGTTTCCAGCCCCAGCATTTT
TRBV7-3	TRBJ2-3	TRBD2	many	15	CASSSLSGGGDTQYF	TGTGCCAGCAGCTCCCTTAGCGGGGGAGGGGATACGCAGTATTTT
TRBV5-1	TRBJ1-6	.	many	17	CASSLVGGRIANGPLHF	TGCGCCAGCAGCTTGGTCGGCGGGAGAATCGCGAATGGACCCCTCCACTTT
TRBV5-1	TRBJ2-3	TRBD2	many	16	CASSLEVAGGADTQYF	TGCGCCAGCAGCTTGGAGGTGGCGGGGGGGGCAGATACGCAGTATTTT
TRBV6-5	TRBJ1-5	TRBD1	.	15	CASSRAGTGEQPQHF	TGTGCCAGCAGTAGAGCCGGGACAGGGGAACAGCCCCAGCATTTT
TRBV2	TRBJ2-5	TRBD2	few	15	CASSARTSGEETQYF	TGTGCCAGCAGCGCCCGGACTAGCGGGGAAGAGACCCAGTACTTC
TRBV20-1	TRBJ2-2	TRBD1	many	15	CSATDRGRYTGELFF	TGCAGTGCAACCGACAGGGGGCGATACACCGGGGAGCTGTTTTTT
TRBV20-1	TRBJ2-2	TRBD2	few	16	CSASRLAGRVDGELFF	TGCAGTGCTAGTCGACTAGCGGGGAGAGTGGACGGGGAGCTGTTTTTT
TRBV20-1	TRBJ2-3	.	many	15	CSATDTKEGTDTQYF	TGCAGTGCGACGGACACCAAGGAGGGGACAGATACGCAGTATTTT
TRBV5-1	TRBJ2-3	TRBD2	few	18	CASSLGTSGGLSTDTQYF	TGCGCCAGCAGCTTGGGTACTAGCGGGGGCCTGTCTACAGATACGCAGTATTTT
TRBV20-1	TRBJ2-3	TRBD1	.	15	CSAPNFGQGADTQYF	TGCAGTGCTCCCAACTTTGGACAGGGCGCAGATACGCAGTATTTT
TRBV28	TRBJ2-1	.	many	15	CASSPSGLSYNEQFF	TGTGCCAGCAGTCCGAGTGGGCTGTCCTACAATGAGCAGTTCTTC
TRBV7-3	TRBJ2-1	TRBD2	few	16	CASSLIVVGGYNEQFF	TGTGCCAGCAGCTTAATTGTTGTGGGGGGGTACAATGAGCAGTTCTTC
TRBV4-3	TRBJ2-3	TRBD2	many	16	CASSQPTSGGTDTQYF	TGCGCCAGCAGCCAACCGACTAGCGGGGGCACAGATACGCAGTATTTT
TRBV27	TRBJ2-2	.	many	14	CASSFRPATGELFF	TGTGCCAGCAGTTTCCGTCCCGCCACCGGGGAGCTGTTTTTT
TRBV28	TRBJ1-3	.	few	16	CASTSLGPLSGNTIYF	TGTGCCAGCACCTCGTTGGGGCCTCTCTCTGGAAACACCATATATTTT
TRBV4-1	TRBJ1-1	.	many	13	CASSQVEVAAAFF	TGCGCCAGCAGCCAAGTAGAAGTCGCGGCCGCTTTCTTT
TRBV7-9	TRBJ2-5	TRBD2	many	15	CASSKAGGLRETQYF	TGTGCCAGCAGCAAAGCGGGGGGGCTCAGGGAGACCCAGTACTTC
TRBV6-1	TRBJ2-7	.	.	15	CASRTPGLNVLEQYF	TGTGCCAGCAGGACCCCGGGACTGAACGTCCTCGAGCAGTACTTC
TRBV10-1	TRBJ2-3	.	many	14	CASRGESRADTQYF	TGCGCCAGCAGGGGCGAGAGCCGGGCGGATACGCAGTATTTT
TRBV20-1	TRBJ2-3	.	few	15	CSARMVISSTDTQYF	TGCAGTGCTAGAATGGTAATCTCTAGCACAGATACGCAGTATTTT
TRBV5-1	TRBJ2-3	.	many	12	CASSLGENTQYF	TGCGCCAGCAGCCTTGGAGAAAATACGCAGTATTTT
TRBV19	TRBJ1-1	.	.	13	CASRIMGNTEAFF	TGTGCCAGCCGTATAATGGGGAACACTGAAGCTTTCTTT
TRBV4-3	TRBJ1-2	TRBD1	few	15	CASSQGAQGWGGYTF	TGCGCCAGCAGCCAAGGGGCACAGGGGTGGGGTGGCTACACCTTC
TRBV6-1	TRBJ1-1	.	many	15	CASTPLGRRNTETFF	TGTGCCAGCACCCCCCTCGGACGGAGGAACACTGAAACTTTCTTT
TRBV20-1	TRBJ1-5	.	many	13	CSASSGSGQPQHF	TGCAGTGCTAGCTCAGGGTCCGGGCAGCCCCAGCATTTT
TRBV5-5	TRBJ2-1	.	.	16	CASSARWGVSYNEQFF	TGTGCCAGCAGCGCCAGGTGGGGGGTCTCCTACAATGAGCAGTTCTTC
TRBV5-1	TRBJ2-1	.	.	12	CASSPQGPEQFF	TGCGCCAGCAGCCCCCAGGGGCCTGAGCAGTTCTTC
TRBV11-2	TRBJ2-1	.	many	16	CASSRLGGIAYNEQFF	TGTGCCAGCAGCCGTCTAGGGGGAATTGCCTACAATGAGCAGTTCTTC
TRBV27	TRBJ2-1	.	few	16	CASSLGIGPPRNEQFF	TGTGCCAGCAGTTTAGGCATCGGGCCGCCGCGCAATGAGCAGTTCTTC
TRBV6-6	TRBJ1-4	TRBD1	few	15	CASSYYGTGGEKLFF	TGTGCCAGCAGTTACTACGGGACAGGGGGAGAAAAACTGTTTTTT
TRBV7-2	TRBJ2-2	TRBD1	.	16	CASSLSQGANTGELFF	TGTGCCAGCAGCCTCTCACAGGGGGCAAACACCGGGGAGCTGTTTTTT
TRBV3-1	TRBJ2-5	.	many	13	CASSQGVGETQYF	TGTGCCAGCAGCCAAGGGGTTGGAGAGACCCAGTACTTC
TRBV5-1	TRBJ2-3	.	few	14	CASSEGLGADTQYF	TGCGCCAGCAGCGAAGGGCTGGGGGCAGATACGCAGTATTTT
TRBV29-1	TRBJ2-3	.	.	12	CSVAQEADTQYF	TGCAGCGTTGCCCAGGAAGCAGATACGCAGTATTTT